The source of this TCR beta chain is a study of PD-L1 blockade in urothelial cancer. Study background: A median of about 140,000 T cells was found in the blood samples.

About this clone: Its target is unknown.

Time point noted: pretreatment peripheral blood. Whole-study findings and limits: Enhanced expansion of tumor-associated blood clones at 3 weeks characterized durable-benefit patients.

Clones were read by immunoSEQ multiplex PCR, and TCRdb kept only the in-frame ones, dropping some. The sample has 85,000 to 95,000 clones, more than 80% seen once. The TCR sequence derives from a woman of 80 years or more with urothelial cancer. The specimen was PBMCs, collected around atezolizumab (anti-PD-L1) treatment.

The CDR3 DNA follows: TGTGCCAGCAGCCCCGACAGGGCCTATGGCTACACCTTC. Protein: CASSPDRAYGYTF. V usage is TRBV11-2 and J usage is TRBJ1-2; 7 nucleotides line up with TRBD1. Trimming at V came to 5 bases and at J to 4 bases, leaving 4 bases not matched to a gene. The CDR3 runs 13 residues. CDR1 and CDR2 (germline): SGHAT, FQNNGV.